This T cell receptor (beta chain) was captured in a study of cytomegalovirus exposure and HLA in healthy donors. The study, taken as a whole, reports: Accurate predictions that matched the HLA-A and HLA-B alleles of most subjects were reportedly made from TCR beta sequences.

A word on this clone: Its target is not known.

Amplification used 60 Vbeta primers and 13 Jbeta primers. TCRdb keeps only in-frame clones here, not all; method: immunoSEQ multiplex PCR. Here the sample spans about 130,000 clones, more than 60% being singletons. The length of the CDR3 is 15 residues. Unmatched junction bases numbered 9, after V lost 5 bases and J lost 5 bases. The V gene's germline CDR1 is SEHNR and CDR2 FQNEAQ (reference sequence). Material: PBMCs. This TCR derives from a woman in her fifties or sixties in good health and CMV-seropositive. This chain uses TRBV7-9 with TRBJ2-5; 9 nucleotides agree with TRBD1. CDR3 sequence: CASSRGTGTGETQYF. In nucleotides, the CDR3 is TGTGCCAGCAGCCGGGGAACCGGGACAGGGGAGACCCAGTACTTC.